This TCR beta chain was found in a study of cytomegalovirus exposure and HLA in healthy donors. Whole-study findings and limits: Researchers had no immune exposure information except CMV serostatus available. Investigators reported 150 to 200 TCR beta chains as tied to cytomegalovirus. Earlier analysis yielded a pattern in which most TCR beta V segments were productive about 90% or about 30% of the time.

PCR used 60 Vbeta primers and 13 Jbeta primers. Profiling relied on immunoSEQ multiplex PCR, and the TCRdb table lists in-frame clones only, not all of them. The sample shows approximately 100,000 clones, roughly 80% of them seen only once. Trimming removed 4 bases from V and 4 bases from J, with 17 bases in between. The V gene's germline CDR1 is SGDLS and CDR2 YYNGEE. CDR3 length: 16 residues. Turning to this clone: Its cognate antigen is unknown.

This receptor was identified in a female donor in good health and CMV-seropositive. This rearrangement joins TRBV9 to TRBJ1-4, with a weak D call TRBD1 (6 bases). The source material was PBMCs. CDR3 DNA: TGTGCCAGCAGCCTAGGGAGGACAGCGAGTAATGAAAAACTGTTTTTT. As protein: CASSLGRTASNEKLFF. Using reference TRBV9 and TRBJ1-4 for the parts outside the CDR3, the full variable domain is DSGVTQTPKHLITATGQRVTLRCSPRSGDLSVYWYQQSLDQGLQFLIQYYNGEERAKGNILERFSAQQFPDLHSELNLSSLELGDSALYFCASSLGRTASNEKLFFGSGTQLSVL.